This T cell receptor beta chain derives from a study of cytomegalovirus exposure and HLA in healthy donors. Overall study results and limits: Sequence variants that were highly shared formed a cluster that was likely a sequencing artifact.

In regard to this clone: No antigen is known for it.

V dropped 4 bases and J dropped 7 bases, with 12 bases sitting between them. Germline CDR1 and CDR2: SGHRS and YFSETQ. The CDR3 spans 13 residues. The study ran its PCR with 60 Vbeta and 13 Jbeta primers. The data were produced by immunoSEQ multiplex PCR, yet TCRdb's version contains in-frame clones alone and is incomplete. The repertoire holds about 170,000 clones, approximately 88% seen once, with less than 0.4% in the top ten. Donors likely had unrecorded immune exposures despite being nominally healthy when sampled. Sequencing was performed on PBMCs. The J gene is TRBJ2-1, the V gene TRBV5-1; perhaps TRBD1 as D (5 bases). This receptor was taken from a boy younger than 10 in good health and CMV-seronegative. CDR3: CASSPDSQNEQFF. In DNA, the CDR3 is TGCGCCAGCAGCCCTGACAGTCAGAATGAGCAGTTCTTC.